Presented here are 8 T cell receptor beta chains from one specimen sequenced in a study of tumor-infiltrating lymphocytes in primary liver carcinoma. Reverse transcription of around 0.45 ug total RNA with a constant-region primer produced TCR beta cDNA. TCR beta libraries came from three nested multiplex PCR rounds using slightly modified ARM-PCR. Two initial PCR rounds of about 11 cycles each paired TRBV1-TRBV30 forward primers with a C-beta reverse primer. TCRdb redid the calling of the multiplex PCR reads with MiXCR, one entry per CDR3 protein. The table lists nearly 45,000 distinct CDR3 sequences, about three quarters of them singletons. From unsorted bulk tissue weighing roughly 17-34 mg, DNA and RNA were co-extracted. What was sequenced was liver tumor tissue from sampling region 2. Subset indicated: tumor region T2, inferior pole. The origin of the receptors is a man between 35 and 55 years old with primary liver carcinoma and hepatitis B virus infection.

Details on this clonotype: One base away lies a much larger clone, so this may be a sequencing read error. This chain connects TRBV20-1 to TRBJ2-5, with 8 bases identical to TRBD2. Germline CDR1 reads DFQATT; CDR2 reads SNEGSKA (reference sequence). Trimming at V came to 5 bases and at J to 1 base, leaving 9 bases not matched to a gene. This CDR3 is 15 amino acids long. CDR3 loop: CSAAVDSGTQETQYF. The CDR3 bases are TGCAGTGCTGCCGTCGATAGCGGGACCCAAGAGACCCAGTACTTC.

Concerning this clonotype: Compared with germline, one end of the junction differs, possibly owing to a read error. The V gene is TRBV11-1, the J gene TRBJ2-3; 8 nucleotides agree with TRBD1. The CDR3 has 15 residues. In germline, CDR1 is SGHAT, CDR2 FQDESV (reference sequence). CDR3 nucleotides: TGTGCCAGCGGTCCAGAGGGGACAGGCACAGATATGCAGTATTTT. Translated, it gives CASGPEGTGTDMQYF.

This clonotype came up many times. The V gene is TRBV30, the J gene TRBJ2-3; D is uncertain. There are 13 residues in the CDR3. V lost 2 bases and J lost 6, with 12 bases in between. Germline CDR1 is GTSNPN and CDR2 is SVGIG (reference sequence). The CDR3 DNA reads TGTGCCTGGAGTCAAAGGGTTAGGGATACGCAGTATTTT. Encoded protein: CAWSQRVRDTQYF.

This clonotype was counted only a few times. A much larger clone differs from this one at a single base, so this may be a read error. This rearrangement joins TRBV30 to TRBJ2-2; a possible D gene is TRBD2 (5 bases). V was cut by 5 bases and J by 3 bases, with 16 bases left in between. CDR3 size: 15 residues. Germline-derived CDR1 and CDR2 are GTSNPN and SVGIG (reference sequence). CDR3 nucleotide sequence: TGTGCCTGGGGTGAGGCCAGCGGTTACACCGGGGAGCTGTTTTTT. It specifies CAWGEASGYTGELFF.

With regard to this clonotype: This may be a read error: a much more frequent sequence differs by one nucleotide. This rearrangement joins TRBV5-1 to TRBJ2-3; D gene ambiguous. Germline CDR1 SGHRS, CDR2 YFSETQ. This CDR3 contains 18 residues. Trimming pared 2 bases from V and 3 bases from J, leaving 22 bases between. The CDR3 here is CASSFELRLEALTDTQYF. The CDR3 DNA reads as TGCGCCAGCAGCTTTGAACTCCGACTGGAAGCCCTAACAGATACGCAGTATTTT.

The V gene is TRBV12-3 or TRBV12-4, the J gene TRBJ2-7; the D gene is possibly TRBD1 (7 bases). The length of the CDR3 is 13 residues. CDR3: CPIGKGAGYEQYF. CDR3 bases: TGTCCCATCGGGAAGGGGGCGGGGTACGAGCAGTACTTC.

On this clonotype: A single base separates this from a much larger clone, so it may be a read error. This chain uses TRBV19 with TRBJ1-5, with TRBD1 matching 9 bases. The J call is doubtful: the DNA matches TRBJ2-3 better. Per germline, CDR1 LNHDA and CDR2 SQIVND (reference sequence). The CDR3 runs 20 residues. The CDR3 spells CASSIFSGTGRLMGNQPQYF. Written as DNA, the CDR3 is TGTGCCAGTAGTATATTCTCCGGGACAGGGCGGCTTATGGGCAATCAGCCCCAGTATTTT.

About this clonotype itself: At one of its ends the junction is not consistent with the germline gene, which may arise from a read error. The V and J genes are TRBV29-1 and TRBJ1-1; no clear D gene. In germline, CDR1 is SQVTM, CDR2 ANQGSEA. This CDR3 is built from 14 residues. CDR3 region: CSVGAADMNTVASF. In nucleotides, the CDR3 is TGCAGCGTTGGGGCAGCAGACATGAACACTGTAGCTTCCTTT.